This T cell receptor beta chain was sequenced for a study of blood T cell repertoires in COVID-19. On the study more broadly: Spain, Italy and the United States supplied samples that represented acute and convalescent COVID-19. Sources were T cells, B-cell-depleted T cells, or PBMCs; the material itself was cDNA or gDNA.

The V segment lost 5 bases and the J segment 2 bases; nucleotides outside the gene matches: 5. CDR1 is MDHEN and CDR2 is SYDVKM in the germline V gene. CDR3 length equals 15 residues. The table came from immunoSEQ multiplex PCR; TCRdb's copy has only in-frame clones and leaves some out. The profile covers roughly 250,000 clones, with around nine tenths appearing a single time and under 2.5% taken by the ten largest. The sequence came from a woman between 40 and 50 years old who had recovered from COVID-19. Sample: peripheral blood. V and J are TRBV28 and TRBJ1-4; TRBD1 aligns across 7 bases. Written as DNA, the CDR3 is TGTGCCAGCAGTCCCCCGGGACAGACTAATGAAAAACTGTTTTTT. It specifies CASSPPGQTNEKLFF.